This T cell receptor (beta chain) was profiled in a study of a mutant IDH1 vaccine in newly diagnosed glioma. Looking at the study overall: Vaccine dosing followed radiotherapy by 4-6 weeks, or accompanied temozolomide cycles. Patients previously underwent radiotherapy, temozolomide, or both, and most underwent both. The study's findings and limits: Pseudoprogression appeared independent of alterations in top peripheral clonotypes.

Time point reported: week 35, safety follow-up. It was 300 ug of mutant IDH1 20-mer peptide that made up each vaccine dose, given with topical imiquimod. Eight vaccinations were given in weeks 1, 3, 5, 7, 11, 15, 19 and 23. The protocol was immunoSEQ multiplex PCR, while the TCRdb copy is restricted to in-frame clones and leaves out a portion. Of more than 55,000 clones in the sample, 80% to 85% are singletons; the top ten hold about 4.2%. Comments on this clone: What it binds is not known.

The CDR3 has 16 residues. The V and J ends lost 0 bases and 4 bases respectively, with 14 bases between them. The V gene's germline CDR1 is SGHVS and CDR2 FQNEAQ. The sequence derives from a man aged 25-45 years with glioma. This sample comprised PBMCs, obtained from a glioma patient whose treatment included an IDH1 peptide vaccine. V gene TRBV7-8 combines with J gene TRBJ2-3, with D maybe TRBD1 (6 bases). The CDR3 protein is CASSLARTGWADTQYF. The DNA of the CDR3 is TGTGCCAGCAGCTTAGCGCGTACAGGGTGGGCAGATACGCAGTATTTT. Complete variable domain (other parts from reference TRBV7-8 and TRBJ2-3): GAGVSQSPRYKVAKRGQDVALRCDPISGHVSLFWYQQALGQGPEFLTYFQNEAQLDKSGLPSDRFFAERPEGSVSTLKIQRTQQEDSAVYLCASSLARTGWADTQYFGPGTRLTVL.